This passage covers 23 T cell receptor beta chains from one sample sequenced in a study of blood T cell repertoires in COVID-19. The data were produced by immunoSEQ multiplex PCR, yet TCRdb's version contains in-frame clones alone and is incomplete. Of under 300,000 clones in the sample, around 90% are singletons; the top ten hold more than 0.65%. Sequencing was carried out using peripheral blood. Receptor source: a man aged 30 to 45 with COVID-19, enrolled during active disease.

The V call is TRBV10-2, the J call TRBJ2-7, with 7 bases identical to TRBD1. V gave up 3 bases and J gave up 0 bases; unmatched junction bases: 2. CDR1 and CDR2 from the germline V gene are WSHSY and SAAADI. There are 14 residues in the CDR3. The CDR3 region is CASSDGTASYEQYF. CDR3 in DNA: TGCGCCAGCAGTGACGGGACAGCCTCCTACGAGCAGTACTTC.

The CDR3 spells CASRPSDRGGETQYF. The CDR3 DNA reads TGTGCCAGCAGACCCTCGGACAGGGGGGGAGAGACCCAGTACTTC. The V gene is TRBV6-5, the J gene TRBJ2-5; 10 nucleotides agree with TRBD1. J gave up 4 bases and V 6 bases, and 8 bases lay outside the gene matches. Per germline, CDR1 MNHEY and CDR2 SVGAGI. The CDR3 is 15 amino acids.

V is TRBV5-4 and J is TRBJ2-3; TRBD2 agrees at 7 bases. From germline, CDR1 is SGHNT and CDR2 YYREEE (reference sequence). J gave up 1 base and V 0 bases, and 2 bases lay outside the gene matches. This CDR3 has 15 residues. Here the CDR3 reads CASSLGLAGTDTQYF. The CDR3 nucleotides read TGTGCCAGCAGCTTGGGGCTAGCGGGCACAGATACGCAGTATTTT.

The rearrangement joins TRBV29-1 to TRBJ1-1, with 7 bases lining up with TRBD1. The ends lost 8 bases at V and 1 base at J; junction bases unmatched: 4. Per germline, CDR1 SQVTM and CDR2 ANQGSEA. CDR3 length: 12 amino acids. The CDR3 loop is CSIRTGNTEAFF. For the CDR3, the DNA is TGCAGCATAAGGACAGGGAACACTGAAGCTTTCTTT.

The table lists this clone with a count of one. The rearrangement uses TRBV14 and TRBJ1-3, with D possibly being TRBD1 (5 bases). The V and J ends lost 3 bases and 0 bases respectively, with 12 bases between them. The CDR3 totals 16 residues. The germline V gene has CDR1 SGHDN and CDR2 FVKESK. The CDR3 region is CASSHRQTYSGNTIYF. The DNA for the CDR3 is TGTGCCAGCAGCCACCGACAGACCTACTCTGGAAACACCATATATTTT.

The chain is built from TRBV19 and TRBJ2-3; TRBD2 aligns across 8 bases. Germline V gene sequence: CDR1 LNHDA, CDR2 SQIVND (reference sequence). The ends lost 5 bases at V and 6 bases at J; junction bases unmatched: 10. This CDR3 has 15 residues. The CDR3 DNA sequence: TGTGCCAGTAGTGAGACGGGGGGGAGAAGTGATACGCAGTATTTT. Translating gives CASSETGGRSDTQYF.

The gene calls are TRBV6-5 and TRBJ1-2; maybe TRBD1 (6 bases). V dropped 2 bases and J dropped 6 bases, with 13 bases sitting between them. CDR3 length: 14 amino acids. CDR1 MNHEY and CDR2 SVGAGI come from the germline V gene. This CDR3 reads CASSYGSSGDGYTF. In DNA form, the CDR3 reads TGTGCCAGCAGTTACGGGAGTTCAGGGGATGGCTACACCTTC.

This sequence joins TRBV2 and TRBJ2-5; D unresolved. This CDR3 contains 13 residues. The V and J ends lost 7 bases and 2 bases respectively, with 11 bases between them. Per germline, CDR1 SNHLY and CDR2 FYNNEI. The CDR3 reads CASNFADQETQYF. In nucleotides, the CDR3 is TGTGCCAGCAATTTCGCGGATCAAGAGACCCAGTACTTC.

The V call is TRBV6-5, the J call TRBJ1-4, with D possibly TRBD1 on 5 matching bases. The germline V gene has CDR1 MNHEY and CDR2 SVGAGI. The CDR3 has 14 residues. Between the trimmed V and J ends, which lost 7 bases and 10 bases, there was a span of 19 bases. The CDR3 sequence is CASISTGHGGKLFF. The CDR3 nucleotides are TGTGCCAGCATCTCCACTGGACACGGCGGAAAACTGTTTTTT.

The CDR3 loop reads CASSEEVGGNTIYF. The CDR3, as DNA: TGTGCCAGCAGTGAGGAGGTGGGGGGAAACACCATATATTTT. The chain carries TRBV2 and TRBJ1-3; D is undetermined. CDR3 length: 14 amino acids. The ends were cut back, 3 bases at V and 4 bases at J, with 10 bases in the middle. The germline gives CDR1 SNHLY, CDR2 FYNNEI.

V and J are TRBV6-5 and TRBJ1-4, with a weak D call TRBD1 (5 bases). CDR3 length: 14 amino acids. In germline, CDR1 is MNHEY, CDR2 SVGAGI. V was clipped by 7 bases and J by 0 bases, with 9 bases between them. CDR3 sequence: CASKGLATNEKLFF. The CDR3 region has the DNA TGTGCCAGCAAGGGACTTGCAACTAATGAAAAACTGTTTTTT.

The CDR3 loop reads CASSDSSVEPYTEAFF. The CDR3 DNA reads TGTGCCAGCAGTGATTCGTCGGTGGAGCCCTACACTGAAGCTTTCTTT. The chain joins TRBV25-1 to TRBJ1-1; no clear D gene. Deletions cut 3 bases from V and 3 bases from J, with 17 bases between. Germline assignment: CDR1 MGHDK and CDR2 SYGVNS. The CDR3 has 16 residues.

The sample holds one count of this clone. The chain is built from TRBV10-3 and TRBJ1-6; perhaps TRBD1 as D (5 bases). Germline V gene sequence: CDR1 ENHRY, CDR2 SYGVKD. The CDR3 sequence is 13 residues long. V shed 4 bases and J shed 8 bases, with 9 bases lying between them. The CDR3 sequence: CAISGTGDSPLHF. CDR3 coding DNA: TGTGCCATCAGTGGGACGGGGGATTCACCCCTCCACTTT.

The genes are TRBV7-3 and TRBJ2-3, with TRBD2 matching 9 bases. Trimming at V came to 8 bases and at J to 1 base, leaving 7 bases not matched to a gene. Germline V gene data show CDR1 as SGHTA and CDR2 as FQGTGA. The CDR3 has 15 residues. The CDR3 sequence: CASQASGEGTDTQYF. The CDR3, as DNA: TGTGCCAGCCAGGCTAGCGGGGAGGGCACAGATACGCAGTATTTT.

The rearrangement uses TRBV18 and TRBJ1-5; 11 bases map to TRBD1. Germline lookup yields CDR1 KGHSH and CDR2 LQKENI. V was pared by 2 bases and J by 3 bases, with 6 bases of the junction left unmatched. The CDR3 is made up of 17 amino acids. CDR3 protein: CASSPGQGASPNQPQHF. The CDR3 bases are TGTGCCAGCTCACCAGGACAGGGGGCCAGCCCCAATCAGCCCCAGCATTTT.

The chain carries TRBV6-2 or TRBV6-3 and TRBJ2-1; 9 nucleotides agree with TRBD2. Germline V CDR1 and CDR2: MNHEY, SVGEGT. V shed 0 bases, J shed 16 bases, and the junction held 7 bases outside the gene matches. The CDR3 covers 13 residues. Here the CDR3 DNA reads TGTGCCAGCAGTTACTCGGCGGGGGGGGACCCCTTCTTC. Its protein is CASSYSAGGDPFF.

This chain connects TRBV5-1 to TRBJ1-3, with D possibly being TRBD1 (6 bases). V lost 2 bases and J lost 0, with 12 bases in between. Germline assignment: CDR1 SGHRS and CDR2 YFSETQ. This CDR3 is built from 16 residues. The CDR3 region has the DNA TGCGCCAGCAGCTTTACGGGACAAACCTCTGGAAACACCATATATTTT. This encodes CASSFTGQTSGNTIYF.

The chain recombines TRBV6-1 with TRBJ2-7; 9 bases map to TRBD1. The CDR3 extends over 16 amino acids. Germline V gene lookup returns CDR1 MNHNS and CDR2 SASEGT. J was trimmed by 7 bases and V by 4 bases; bases with no gene match: 14. The CDR3 is CASSGPSGTGSWEQYF. CDR3 bases: TGTGCCAGCAGTGGACCTTCCGGGACAGGGAGTTGGGAGCAGTACTTC.

The chain is built from TRBV30 and TRBJ2-1; D may be TRBD1 (6 bases). Germline V gene data show CDR1 as GTSNPN and CDR2 as SVGIG (reference sequence). This CDR3 spans 15 amino acids. Trimming removed 5 bases from V and 4 bases from J, with 18 bases in between. This chain's CDR3 is CAWEPWTENYNEQFF. CDR3 in DNA: TGTGCCTGGGAACCCTGGACAGAGAATTACAATGAGCAGTTCTTC.

The V call is TRBV10-2, the J call TRBJ1-5, with D possibly being TRBD1 (5 bases). Germline values: CDR1 WSHSY, CDR2 SAAADI. CDR3 length equals 15 residues. V was trimmed by 0 bases and J by 0 bases, leaving 6 bases between them. The CDR3 coding sequence is TGCGCCAGCAGTGAGTCAGGGGATAGCAATCAGCCCCAGCATTTT. Its protein product is CASSESGDSNQPQHF.

This rearrangement joins TRBV7-9 to TRBJ1-2; 10 positions agree with TRBD1. With V trimmed by 1 base and J by 5 bases, 4 bases remained unmatched. This CDR3 comprises 15 residues. The germline CDR1 and CDR2 sequences are SEHNR and FQNEAQ (reference sequence). The CDR3 region has the DNA TGTGCCAGCAGCTTAGGGACAGGGGGAGGTTATGGCTACACCTTC. It specifies CASSLGTGGGYGYTF. Full variable domain (remainder filled in from reference TRBV7-9 and TRBJ1-2): DTGVSQNPRHKITKRGQNVTFRCDPISEHNRLYWYRQTLGQGPEFLTYFQNEAQLEKSRLLSDRFSAERPKGSFSTLEIQRTEQGDSAMYLCASSLGTGGGYGYTFGSGTRLTVV.

The V and J genes are TRBV6-1 and TRBJ1-1; 7 bases line up with TRBD1. J was trimmed by 9 bases and V by 3 bases; bases with no gene match: 10. CDR1 is MNHNS and CDR2 is SASEGT in the germline V gene. The CDR3 covers 14 residues. The CDR3 loop reads CASSDDRDGSKAFF. For the CDR3, the DNA is TGTGCCAGCAGTGACGACAGGGACGGCAGCAAAGCTTTCTTT.

CDR3 sequence: CASSDHREGQPQHF. CDR3 nucleotide sequence: TGTGCCAGCAGTGACCACAGGGAAGGTCAGCCCCAGCATTTT. The genes are TRBV6-1 and TRBJ1-5; D might be TRBD1 (6 bases). The CDR3 loop spans 14 amino acids. Germline V gives CDR1 MNHNS, CDR2 SASEGT. Trimming shortened V by 3 bases and J by 6 bases, and 12 bases separated the two germline ends.